This is a list of T cell receptor beta chains from one sample in a study of PD-1 blockade in classical Hodgkin lymphoma. Libraries were prepared by immunoSEQ multiplex PCR; TCRdb keeps only in-frame clonotypes and omits some of them. The sample yields roughly 11,000 clones, over 70% seen once. The starting material was peripheral blood mononuclear cells (PBMCs), obtained at baseline. These receptors were collected from a human donor with classical Hodgkin lymphoma. Each CDR3 is given with its conserved first and last residue. D genes are given only for firm matches. The listing skips clone size in some rows; elsewhere it reads once, few, many or a size class.

TRBJ1-5	TRBD1	NA	TRBV29-1	CSVRVTGGHQPQHF	TGCAGCGTTCGGGTAACAGGGGGCCACCAGCCCCAGCATTTT
TRBJ1-6	TRBD1	NA	TRBV18	CASSPRGLNSPLHF	TGTGCCAGCTCACCGAGGGGGCTCAATTCACCCCTCCACTTT
TRBJ1-5	NA	NA	TRBV2	CASSVGQGSNQPQHF	TGTGCCAGCAGTGTGGGGCAGGGTAGCAATCAGCCCCAGCATTTT
TRBJ1-6	NA	few	TRBV9	CASSVGTWQNSPLHF	TGTGCCAGCAGCGTGGGGACGTGGCAGAATTCACCCCTCCACTTT
TRBJ2-5	NA	once	TRBV29-1	CSVGSGNRETQYF	TGCAGCGTTGGATCAGGGAACAGAGAGACCCAGTACTTC
TRBJ2-7	NA	NA	TRBV28	CASSFVGEQYF	TGTGCCAGCAGTTTTGTAGGCGAGCAGTACTTC
TRBJ2-1	NA	once	TRBV11-2	CASSLERTNEQFF	TGTGCCAGCAGCTTAGAACGTACTAATGAGCAGTTCTTC
TRBJ1-6	NA	NA	TRBV9	CASRDPSSYNSPLHF	TGTGCCAGCAGAGACCCGAGCTCCTATAATTCACCCCTCCACTTT
TRBJ2-3	NA	medium-sized	TRBV7-9	CASSFSADTQYF	TGTGCCAGCAGCTTTTCCGCAGATACGCAGTATTTT
TRBJ1-6	NA	NA	TRBV13	CASSFKASYNSPLHF	TGTGCCAGCAGCTTTAAGGCCTCCTATAATTCACCCCTCCACTTT
TRBJ2-5	NA	NA	TRBV27	CASSFSVGNPQETQYF	TGTGCCAGCAGTTTTTCGGTCGGGAACCCGCAAGAGACCCAGTACTTC
TRBJ1-1	NA	NA	TRBV5-1	CASSLALGSTEAFF	TGCGCCAGCAGCTTGGCCTTAGGTTCCACTGAAGCTTTCTTT
TRBJ2-7	NA	few	TRBV27	CASSFDPMAYEQYF	TGTGCCAGCAGTTTCGATCCCATGGCCTACGAGCAGTACTTC
TRBJ1-5	NA	once	TRBV18	CASSPSQSNQPQHF	TGTGCCAGCTCACCAAGCCAGTCCAATCAGCCCCAGCATTTT
TRBJ1-5	TRBD1	NA	TRBV18	CASSFGTANQPQHF	TGTGCCAGCTCGTTCGGGACAGCCAATCAGCCCCAGCATTTT
TRBJ2-7	TRBD2	NA	TRBV5-3	CASSQGTTYSYEQYF	TGTGCCAGCAGCCAAGGGACTACCTATTCCTACGAGCAGTACTTC
TRBJ2-1	NA	NA	TRBV4-3	CASSQGTPSSYNEQFF	TGCGCCAGCAGCCAAGGCACTCCAAGCTCCTACAATGAGCAGTTCTTC
TRBJ1-1	NA	medium-sized	TRBV5-8	CASSLSSGLNTEAFF	TGTGCCAGCAGCTTGTCCTCGGGCTTGAACACTGAAGCTTTCTTT
TRBJ2-2	NA	NA	TRBV10-3	CAVRGLNTGELFF	TGTGCCGTGAGGGGACTCAACACCGGGGAGCTGTTTTTT
TRBJ1-1	NA	few	TRBV4-1	CASSQGGGRPNTEAFF	TGCGCCAGCAGCCAAGGGGGGGGAAGGCCGAACACTGAAGCTTTCTTT
TRBJ1-6	TRBD1	NA	TRBV28	CASSPPSGQRFSPLHF	TGTGCCAGCAGTCCACCTTCGGGACAGAGATTTTCACCCCTCCACTTT
TRBJ2-7	NA	NA	TRBV6-1	CASSARRTVQNSYEQYF	TGTGCCAGCAGTGCCCGCCGGACAGTACAAAACTCCTACGAGCAGTACTTC
TRBJ2-1	TRBD1	NA	TRBV2	CASSVKTGAGNEQFF	TGTGCCAGCAGTGTAAAGACAGGGGCAGGAAATGAGCAGTTCTTC
TRBJ1-4	NA	NA	TRBV10-3	CAISGSSTNEKLFF	TGTGCCATCAGTGGATCCTCAACTAATGAAAAACTGTTTTTT
TRBJ1-6	NA	NA	TRBV21-1	CANERPGQGNSPLHF	TGTGCCAACGAGAGACCGGGACAGGGCAATTCACCCCTCCACTTT
TRBJ1-4	TRBD1	NA	TRBV7-8	CASSSGQVKNEKLFF	TGTGCCAGCAGCTCTGGACAGGTTAAAAATGAAAAACTGTTTTTT
TRBJ2-4	TRBD1	NA	TRBV9	CASSAPRTGWNIQYF	TGTGCCAGCAGCGCCCCCCGGACAGGGTGGAACATTCAGTACTTC
TRBJ1-2	TRBD1	few	TRBV2	CASKEGRGQGYTF	TGTGCCAGCAAAGAGGGGAGGGGGCAAGGCTACACCTTC
TRBJ1-1	NA	NA	TRBV27	CASSFRRMNTEAFF	TGTGCCAGCAGTTTCCGACGAATGAACACTGAAGCTTTCTTT